These T cell receptor beta chains were read from a single sample in a study of early T cells in non-severe SARS-CoV-2 infection. One entry per CDR3 protein, called by TCRdb with MiXCR from the 5' RACE reads. This table has about 67,000 distinct CDR3 sequences, around a tenth appearing once. The sequencing input was whole blood. The receptors come from an adult who was a healthcare worker with PCR-confirmed SARS-CoV-2 infection or an uninfected control (not recorded which). Both conserved end residues are part of each CDR3. The order of the fields is J gene, V gene, clone size, CDR3 protein. Expanded clones are given a class, and other clones once, few, many or no size at all.

TRBJ1-1 | TRBV7-2 | - | CASSLAAVTEAFF
TRBJ1-1 | TRBV20-1 | many | CSASLQISNTEAFF
TRBJ2-5 | TRBV9 | few | CASSVFGATQETQYF
TRBJ1-2 | TRBV6-4 | many | CASSRTGNYGYTF
TRBJ2-2 | TRBV5-4 | many | CASSLAASWDTGELFF
TRBJ2-1 | TRBV29-1 | few | CSVRLRVDEQFF
TRBJ1-1 | TRBV28 | - | CASLLQGKNTEAFF
TRBJ1-1 | TRBV7-6 | many | CASSLAVGQKNTEAFF
TRBJ1-5 | TRBV7-2 | many | CASSPHQGQSQPQHF
TRBJ2-6 | TRBV18 | many | CASSPDRAGANVLTF
TRBJ2-1 | TRBV20-1 | - | CSAREGTDNEQFF
TRBJ1-4 | TRBV12-3/TRBV12-4 | many | CASTLGGGSEKLFF
TRBJ2-1 | TRBV7-2 | medium-sized | CASSFQAGNEQFF
TRBJ2-1 | TRBV7-2 | many | CASTPRGGRDEQFF
TRBJ2-5 | TRBV3-1 | many | CASSSLWRGETQYF
TRBJ2-7 | TRBV7-8 | few | CASSLWESSYEQYF
TRBJ1-1 | TRBV5-1 | - | CASSRDGNTEAFF
TRBJ1-2 | TRBV3-1 | many | CASSQALDGYTF
TRBJ2-3 | TRBV27 | many | CASSPSLFQRGGTDTQYF
TRBJ1-1 | TRBV14 | many | CASSLWEAATEAFF
TRBJ1-1 | TRBV2 | many | CASSSMGLNTEAFF
TRBJ2-7 | TRBV6-1 | many | CASTQRAGVWYF
TRBJ2-7 | TRBV20-1 | many | CSASPRQGAVSNEQYF
TRBJ1-1 | TRBV12-5 | many | CASGFSVNTEAFF
TRBJ2-1 | TRBV5-4 | few | CASSFSTLAVNEQFF
TRBJ2-1 | TRBV21-1 | many | CASSSRTSGNSYNEQFF
TRBJ2-5 | TRBV12-3/TRBV12-4 | - | CASSPTSGRVQVGTQYF
TRBJ2-7 | TRBV11-2 | many | CASSIAYEQYF
TRBJ2-7 | TRBV11-2 | few | CASSVVASGVEQYF
TRBJ2-7 | TRBV12-3/TRBV12-4 | many | CASTRAGHAYEQYF
TRBJ2-1 | TRBV10-3 | - | CAISDLAGGQGEQFF
TRBJ1-1 | TRBV20-1 | - | CSADIVTEAFF
TRBJ2-2 | TRBV29-1 | few | CSVSRTGELFF
TRBJ2-3 | TRBV25-1 | few | CASSDPSGRGATDTQYF
TRBJ2-1 | TRBV6-1 | many | CASSPPGKEHNEQFF
TRBJ1-1 | TRBV18 | few | CASSPRPGSGSTEAFF
TRBJ1-2 | TRBV7-2 | - | CASSLTKYGYTF
TRBJ2-7 | TRBV7-8 | many | CASSLALIQGDTYEQYF
TRBJ1-2 | TRBV3-1 | many | CASSYLLDSSDYGYTF
TRBJ1-5 | TRBV6-1 | many | CASSLTGTGAQPQHF
TRBJ2-1 | TRBV5-1 | few | CASSPAVGTSGITIGFF
TRBJ1-6 | TRBV6-6 | few | CASSYSTSSPLHF
TRBJ2-6 | TRBV5-1 | - | CASSLEGSSGANVLTF
TRBJ2-7 | TRBV20-1 | many | CSIPTETYEQYF
TRBJ2-6 | TRBV9 | few | CASTLNAGANVLTF
TRBJ2-2 | TRBV3-1 | many | CASSQDSRELFF
TRBJ1-1 | TRBV27 | many | CASSFRGRNTEAFF
TRBJ1-5 | TRBV6-1 | many | CASSGQGRQPQHF